This TCR beta chain was found in a study of T cells in Graves' hyperthyroidism and ophthalmopathy. V was trimmed by 3 bases and J by 10 bases, leaving 16 bases between them. The CDR3 sequence is 15 residues long. CDR1 MNHNS and CDR2 SASEGT come from the germline V gene. Amplification targeted TCR beta CDR3 regions from RNA transcripts. Primed by the HTBI set, a first-round RT-PCR was run on the TCR CDR3. TCRdb independently ran MiXCR on the multiplex PCR reads; one entry per CDR3 protein. This sample has hundreds of thousands of distinct CDR3 sequences, with roughly a quarter found just once. The genes are TRBV6-1 and TRBJ1-6; no definite D call. The sequence was collected from a woman in her 30s with Graves' ophthalmopathy. The source material was blood. CDR3 sequence (DNA): TGTGCCAGCAGTGATCTCCGAGGAGGGCGATCACCCCTCCACTTT. Translating gives CASSDLRGGRSPLHF.